Listed here are 10 T cell receptor beta chains from one sample, sequenced in a study of PD-1 blockade in classical Hodgkin lymphoma. There was relapse after autologous stem cell transplantation in every patient, and there was variation in brentuximab vedotin exposure. The data were produced by immunoSEQ multiplex PCR, yet TCRdb's version contains in-frame clones alone and is incomplete. In the table there are just over 35,000 clones, approximately 69% of which are singletons. Here the sequenced sample was peripheral blood mononuclear cells (PBMCs), taken before the second cycle of nivolumab. Source of these receptors: a human donor with classical Hodgkin lymphoma.

There are a few counts of this clone. CDR3 residues: CASSGPRARETQYF. The CDR3 nucleotides read TGTGCCAGCAGCGGCCCCAGGGCCCGGGAGACCCAGTACTTC. The genes are TRBV7-9 and TRBJ2-5, with TRBD1 as a possible D gene (5 bases). From germline, CDR1 is SEHNR and CDR2 FQNEAQ (reference sequence). The CDR3 spans 14 residues. V lost 5 bases and J 5 bases, leaving 15 bases between the germline ends.

The sample holds one count of this clone. J is TRBJ1-2 and V is TRBV18; D unclear. The V gene lost 1 base and the J gene lost 1 base, with 4 bases spanning the gap. CDR1 and CDR2 from the germline V gene are KGHSH and LQKENI. There are 13 residues in the CDR3. CDR3 DNA sequence: TGTGCCAGCTCACCACTTGGTAACTATGGCTACACCTTC. The encoded protein is CASSPLGNYGYTF.

V usage is TRBV30 and J usage is TRBJ1-2, with 8 bases identical to TRBD1. The germline V gene encodes CDR1 GTSNPN and CDR2 SVGIG (reference sequence). With 2 bases clipped from V and 8 bases from J, the junction kept 4 bases outside the gene matches. CDR3 length: 12 residues. The CDR3 sequence is CAWSRQGMGYTF. Written as DNA, the CDR3 is TGTGCCTGGAGTAGACAGGGGATGGGCTACACCTTC. The full variable domain, with the rest looked up from reference TRBV30 and TRBJ1-2, is SQTIHQWPATLVQPVGSPLSLECTVEGTSNPNLYWYRQAAGRGLQLLFYSVGIGQISSEVPQNLSASRPQDRQFILSSKKLLLSDSGFYLCAWSRQGMGYTFGSGTRLTVV.

This chain links TRBV5-1 with TRBJ2-7; no clear D. The germline gives CDR1 SGHRS, CDR2 YFSETQ. The CDR3 contains 14 residues. The V end lost 0 bases, the J end lost 3 bases, and 10 bases lay between the germline ends. The CDR3 nucleotides are TGCGCCAGCAGCTTGGGAGCAGGCAGCTACGAGCAGTACTTC. Translating it yields CASSLGAGSYEQYF. Filled out from reference TRBV5-1 and TRBJ2-7, the complete variable domain reads KAGVTQTPRYLIKTRGQQVTLSCSPISGHRSVSWYQQTPGQGLQFLFEYFSETQRNKGNFPGRFSGRQFSNSRSEMNVSTLELGDSALYLCASSLGAGSYEQYFGPGTRLTVT.

The chain employs TRBV25-1 and TRBJ2-1, with TRBD2 identical over 9 bases. Looked up from germline, CDR1 is MGHDK and CDR2 is SYGVNS. The trim removed 3 bases at V and 9 bases at J, leaving 6 bases unmatched. CDR3 length: 14 residues. CDR3 in amino acids: CASSDRLAGIEQFF. The CDR3 nucleotides are TGTGCCAGCAGTGATCGGCTAGCGGGAATTGAGCAGTTCTTC. The whole variable domain, filled in from reference TRBV25-1 and TRBJ2-1, reads EADIYQTPRYLVIGTGKKITLECSQTMGHDKMYWYQQDPGMELHLIHYSYGVNSTEKGDLSSESTVSRIRTEHFPLTLESARPSHTSQYLCASSDRLAGIEQFFGPGTRLTVL.

As for this clone: The sample contains more than one DNA sequence encoding this CDR3. This chain uses TRBV18 with TRBJ1-1; D is uncertain. V lost 3 bases and J lost 1, with 6 bases in between. The CDR3 is 13 residues long. Per germline, CDR1 KGHSH and CDR2 LQKENI. The CDR3 spells CASSPRGNTEAFF. CDR3 DNA: TGTGCCAGCTCACCGCGGGGGAACACTGAAGCTTTCTTT.

This chain joins TRBV18 and TRBJ2-3, with TRBD2 matching 7 bases. The CDR3 spans 14 residues. Trimming cost V 3 bases and J 1 base; bases outside gene matches: 1. Germline V gene sequence: CDR1 KGHSH, CDR2 LQKENI. CDR3 bases: TGTGCCAGCTCACCCCTAGCGGGCACAGATACGCAGTATTTT. The encoded protein is CASSPLAGTDTQYF.

The V and J genes are TRBV5-4 and TRBJ1-3; D uncertain. This CDR3 spans 16 amino acids. CDR1 and CDR2 from the germline V gene are SGHNT and YYREEE (reference sequence). V lost 4 bases to trimming and J lost 4 bases, with 18 bases between them. This CDR3 reads CASSQEYATSGNTIYF. The DNA for the CDR3 is TGTGCCAGCAGCCAAGAATATGCCACCTCAGGAAACACCATATATTTT.

The chain couples TRBV13 to TRBJ2-1; D is possibly TRBD2 (6 bases). The CDR3 length is 14 residues. V lost 0 bases and J 10 bases, leaving 13 bases between the germline ends. Germline assignment: CDR1 PRHDT and CDR2 FYEKMQ (reference sequence). The CDR3 sequence is CASSLGALSGEQFF. The CDR3 DNA is TGTGCCAGCAGCTTAGGCGCCCTTAGCGGAGAGCAGTTCTTC.

This chain uses TRBV11-2 with TRBJ1-3, with D uncertain. Germline CDR1 and CDR2: SGHAT and FQNNGV. The CDR3 totals 14 residues. The V gene lost 6 bases and the J gene lost 5 bases, with 14 bases spanning the gap. In DNA form, the CDR3 reads TGTGCCAGCAGACCACCGGGTAATCGAAACACCATATATTTT. Translation gives CASRPPGNRNTIYF.